This TCR beta chain was identified during a study of blood T cell repertoires in COVID-19. Turning to the study itself: COVID-19 samples, acute and convalescent, were from the United States, Italy and Spain. T cells, B-cell-depleted T cells, or PBMCs supplied cDNA or gDNA.

CDR1 MDHEN and CDR2 SYDVKM come from the germline V gene. The V end was cut by 3 bases, the J end by 6 bases, with 12 bases between. This CDR3 spans 13 amino acids. Authors' processing steps: Scientists estimated how many nucleated cells there were by amplifying reference gene primers. Repertoires were generated with immunoSEQ multiplex PCR, while TCRdb's copy carries only in-frame clones and drops some. The DNA gave D and trimming, while V, J and clone size come from that table. Counted here are approximately 190,000 clones, 80% to 95% occurring once; the ten biggest clones make up approximately 0.5%.

Sample: peripheral blood. This chain connects TRBV28 to TRBJ2-7; D might be TRBD1 (5 bases). This receptor was taken from a man aged 45-65 years with acute or convalescent COVID-19. The chain's CDR3 is CASSFGWGGEQYF. DNA of the CDR3: TGTGCCAGCAGTTTTGGGTGGGGCGGCGAGCAGTACTTC.